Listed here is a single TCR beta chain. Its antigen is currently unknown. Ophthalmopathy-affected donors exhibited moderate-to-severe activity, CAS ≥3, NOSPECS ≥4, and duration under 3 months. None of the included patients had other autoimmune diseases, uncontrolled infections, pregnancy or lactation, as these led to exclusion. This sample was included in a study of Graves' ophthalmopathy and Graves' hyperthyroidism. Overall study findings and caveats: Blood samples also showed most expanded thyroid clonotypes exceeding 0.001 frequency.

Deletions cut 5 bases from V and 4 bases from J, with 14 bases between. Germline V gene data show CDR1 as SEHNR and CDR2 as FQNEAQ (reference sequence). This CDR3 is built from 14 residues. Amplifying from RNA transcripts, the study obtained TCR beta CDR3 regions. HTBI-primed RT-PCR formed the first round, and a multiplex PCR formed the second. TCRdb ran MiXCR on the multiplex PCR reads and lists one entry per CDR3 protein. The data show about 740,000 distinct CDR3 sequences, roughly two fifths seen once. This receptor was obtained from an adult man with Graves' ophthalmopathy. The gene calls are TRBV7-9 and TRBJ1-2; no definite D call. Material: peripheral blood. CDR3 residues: CASSLGKDAYGYTF. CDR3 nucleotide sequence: TGTGCCAGCAGCCTGGGAAAGGACGCCTATGGCTACACCTTC. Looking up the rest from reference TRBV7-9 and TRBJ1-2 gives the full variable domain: DTGVSQNPRHKITKRGQNVTFRCDPISEHNRLYWYRQTLGQGPEFLTYFQNEAQLEKSRLLSDRFSAERPKGSFSTLEIQRTEQGDSAMYLCASSLGKDAYGYTFGSGTRLTVV.